This T cell receptor beta chain was observed in a study of response to subunit inactivated influenza vaccine. TCRdb processed the RT-PCR reads anew with MiXCR; each CDR3 protein has one entry. The data hold 150,000 to 200,000 distinct CDR3 sequences, with approximately 12% observed a single time. V lost 4 bases to trimming and J lost 3 bases, with 25 bases between them. The CDR3 covers 18 residues. The same specimen was also included in a second study, on T cells expressing NK-cell markers. Per that study: UMIs accompanied the 5'RACE template switching by which TCR beta cDNA was made.

The sequenced sample was CD8+ T cells sorted from PBMCs, obtained roughly 13 days after vaccination. The V call is TRBV12-3 or TRBV12-4, the J call TRBJ2-7, with no clear D. This receptor was obtained from a man between 50 and 59 years old who received an inactivated influenza vaccine. Here the CDR3 reads CASSYTPTLAGKGYEQYF. CDR3 sequence (DNA): TGTGCCAGCAGTTACACCCCGACTTTGGCAGGCAAAGGCTACGAGCAGTACTTC.